Listed below are T cell receptor beta chains from one sample, sequenced in a study of CD8 T cells in acute hepatitis C reinfection. TCRdb's table, derived via immunoSEQ multiplex PCR, lists solely in-frame clones and lacks some. The profile shows some 40,000 clones, 85% to 90% of them singletons. The sequencing sample was made of naive CD8+ T cells from PBMCs. The receptor set was obtained from a young man with chronic hepatitis C. Both conserved end residues are part of each CDR3. D genes are given only for firm matches.

NA	TRBV16	TRBJ2-1	13	CASSQSREIEQFF	TGTGCCAGCAGCCAATCCCGAGAAATTGAGCAGTTCTTC
NA	TRBV29-1	TRBJ2-5	14	CSVEAQGYPETQYF	TGCAGCGTTGAAGCCCAGGGGTACCCAGAGACCCAGTACTTC
TRBD2	TRBV7-2	TRBJ2-7	15	CASSSGLAATYEQYF	TGTGCCAGCAGCTCAGGACTAGCGGCAACCTACGAGCAGTACTTC
TRBD1	TRBV13	TRBJ2-3	18	CASSLARDRDLSTDTQYF	TGTGCCAGCAGCCTCGCCAGGGACAGGGACCTTAGCACAGATACGCAGTATTTT
NA	TRBV27	TRBJ2-2	14	CASSLNRVTGELFF	TGTGCCAGCAGTTTAAACAGGGTGACCGGGGAGCTGTTTTTT
TRBD1	TRBV29-1	TRBJ1-2	13	CSVYGTGREGYTF	TGCAGCGTTTACGGGACAGGGAGGGAGGGCTACACCTTC
NA	TRBV9	TRBJ2-7	15	CASSVASGPSYEQYF	TGTGCCAGCAGCGTAGCAAGCGGTCCATCCTACGAGCAGTACTTC
NA	TRBV29-1	TRBJ1-1	14	CSVAGWGSNTEAFF	TGCAGCGTTGCTGGGTGGGGCTCGAACACTGAAGCTTTCTTT
NA	TRBV5-6	TRBJ1-5	15	CASSLAVGSNQPQHF	TGTGCCAGCAGCTTGGCGGTGGGGAGCAATCAGCCCCAGCATTTT
NA	TRBV19	TRBJ1-2	13	CASGKGTNYGYTF	TGTGCCAGTGGCAAGGGGACTAACTATGGCTACACCTTC
NA	TRBV4-1	TRBJ2-5	13	CASSQDRIQTQYF	TGCGCCAGCAGCCAAGACAGGATTCAGACCCAGTACTTC
NA	TRBV29-1	TRBJ2-2	11	CSVPFGGELFF	TGCAGCGTCCCTTTCGGGGGGGAGCTGTTTTTT
TRBD1	TRBV19	TRBJ1-1	15	CASSLTGGMNTEAFF	TGTGCCAGTAGTCTTACAGGGGGAATGAACACTGAAGCTTTCTTT
TRBD1	TRBV19	TRBJ2-1	14	CASSFPGQVNEQFF	TGTGCCAGTAGTTTTCCGGGACAGGTCAATGAGCAGTTCTTC
NA	TRBV7-9	TRBJ1-1	11	CASSPYTEAFF	TGTGCCAGCAGCCCCTACACTGAAGCTTTCTTT